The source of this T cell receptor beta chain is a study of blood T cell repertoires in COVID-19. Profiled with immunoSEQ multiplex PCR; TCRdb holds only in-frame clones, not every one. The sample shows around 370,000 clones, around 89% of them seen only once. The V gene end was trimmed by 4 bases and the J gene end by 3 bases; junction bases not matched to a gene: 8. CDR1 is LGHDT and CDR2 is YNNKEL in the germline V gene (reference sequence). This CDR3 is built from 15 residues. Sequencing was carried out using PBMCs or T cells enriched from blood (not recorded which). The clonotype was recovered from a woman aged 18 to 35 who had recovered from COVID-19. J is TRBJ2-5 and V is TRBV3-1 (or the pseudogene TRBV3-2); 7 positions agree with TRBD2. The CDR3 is CASSRKLAIEETQYF. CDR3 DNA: TGTGCCAGCAGCCGAAAACTAGCGATTGAAGAGACCCAGTACTTC.